One and the same sample provided the 17 T cell receptor beta chains below, sequenced in a study of blood T cell repertoires in COVID-19. TCRdb keeps only in-frame clones here, not all; method: immunoSEQ multiplex PCR. There are fewer than 450,000 clones in the sample; roughly 91% occur only once, and about 0.6% lies in the top ten. Sequencing was performed on PBMCs or T cells enriched from blood (not recorded which). The receptors here all came from a man younger than 30 who had recovered from COVID-19.

The J gene is TRBJ2-5, the V gene TRBV10-3; TRBD2 aligns across 14 bases. The length of the CDR3 is 14 residues. J gave up 3 bases and V 10 bases, and 4 bases lay outside the gene matches. CDR1 is ENHRY and CDR2 is SYGVKD in the germline V gene. CDR3 residues: CATRLAGGEETQYF. CDR3 DNA: TGTGCCACCAGACTAGCGGGGGGGGAAGAGACCCAGTACTTC.

This chain connects TRBV11-2 to TRBJ1-4; possible D gene TRBD1, 6 bases. Per germline, CDR1 SGHAT and CDR2 FQNNGV. CDR3 length equals 15 residues. The V gene lost 6 bases and the J gene lost 0 bases, with 11 bases spanning the gap. Here the CDR3 reads CASSLQGATNEKLFF. The CDR3 DNA reads as TGTGCCAGCAGTTTACAGGGTGCAACTAATGAAAAACTGTTTTTT.

This sequence joins TRBV6-1 and TRBJ2-5; 13 bases are a match to TRBD2. The CDR3 is 15 amino acids. V was pared by 3 bases and J by 5 bases, with 3 bases of the junction left unmatched. Germline V gene sequence: CDR1 MNHNS, CDR2 SASEGT. This chain's CDR3 is CASSDGLAGVETQYF. As DNA, the CDR3 is TGTGCCAGCAGTGACGGACTAGCGGGGGTGGAGACCCAGTACTTC.

This clone was seen just once. The genes are TRBV6-2 or TRBV6-3 and TRBJ2-7; TRBD2 matches at 8 bases. Germline CDR1 MNHEY, CDR2 SVGEGT. After removal of 1 base from V and 1 base from J, the junction contained 0 bases not matched to a gene. The CDR3 totals 14 residues. Here the CDR3 reads CASSYLAGSYEQYF. The CDR3 DNA reads TGTGCCAGCAGTTACTTAGCGGGGTCCTACGAGCAGTACTTC.

The chain carries TRBV6-2 or TRBV6-3 and TRBJ2-7, with 7 positions matching TRBD1. J was trimmed by 1 base and V by 6 bases; bases with no gene match: 12. CDR1 and CDR2 (germline): MNHEY, SVGEGT. There are 16 residues in the CDR3. Here the CDR3 reads CASSRISGTESYEQYF. The CDR3 nucleotides are TGTGCCAGCAGCCGCATAAGTGGGACAGAATCCTACGAGCAGTACTTC.

The gene calls are TRBV5-4 and TRBJ1-3, with TRBD1 identical over 7 bases. The trim removed 2 bases at V and 4 bases at J, leaving 3 bases unmatched. The CDR3 length is 14 residues. The germline V gene has CDR1 SGHNT and CDR2 YYREEE (reference sequence). In DNA form, the CDR3 reads TGTGCCAGCAGCTTTACAGGGGTGGGAAACACCATATATTTT. As protein: CASSFTGVGNTIYF.

The chain combines TRBV27 with TRBJ2-2, with 9 bases matching TRBD2. This CDR3 has 16 residues. Germline CDR1 MNHEY, CDR2 SMNVEV (reference sequence). Trimming at V came to 3 bases and at J to 5 bases, leaving 7 bases not matched to a gene. The CDR3 coding sequence is TGTGCCAGCAGTTTCAGCCTAGCGGGGAGGACCGGGGAGCTGTTTTTT. Encoded protein: CASSFSLAGRTGELFF.

The V gene is TRBV2, the J gene TRBJ2-1; the match to TRBD2 covers 12 bases. V was pared by 6 bases and J by 4 bases, with 25 bases of the junction left unmatched. Per germline, CDR1 SNHLY and CDR2 FYNNEI. CDR3 length equals 22 residues. In nucleotides, the CDR3 is TGTGCCAGCAGCCGAAGACTAGCGGGAGAAGGGATTACAATAGGGGATTACAATGAGCAGTTCTTC. Amino acid sequence: CASSRRLAGEGITIGDYNEQFF.

This chain links TRBV7-2 with TRBJ1-5; 8 bases are a match to TRBD1. With 5 bases clipped from V and 4 bases from J, the junction kept 4 bases outside the gene matches. CDR1 and CDR2 from the germline V gene are SGHTA and FQGNSA. This CDR3 contains 14 residues. The CDR3 region is CASSPRTGNQPQHF. CDR3 DNA: TGTGCCAGCAGCCCCCGGACAGGGAATCAGCCCCAGCATTTT.

The chain is built from TRBV27 and TRBJ1-6, with a possible D match to TRBD1 (6 bases). The length of the CDR3 is 19 residues. Germline V gene data show CDR1 as MNHEY and CDR2 as SMNVEV (reference sequence). V dropped 7 bases and J dropped 0 bases, with 22 bases sitting between them. Written as DNA, the CDR3 is TGTGCCAGCACCCCTGTCGGGCAGGGGACGAACTCCTATAATTCACCCCTCCACTTT. The encoded protein is CASTPVGQGTNSYNSPLHF.

The V and J genes are TRBV19 and TRBJ2-2; 9 nucleotides match TRBD2. The V gene's germline CDR1 is LNHDA and CDR2 SQIVND (reference sequence). V gave up 6 bases and J gave up 6 bases; unmatched junction bases: 14. This CDR3 is built from 17 residues. The chain's CDR3 is CASSPLAGRGRAGELFF. The CDR3 bases are TGTGCCAGTAGCCCCCTAGCGGGAAGGGGTCGTGCCGGGGAGCTGTTTTTT.

This clone was counted many times. V is TRBV19 and J is TRBJ1-1, with TRBD1 as a possible D gene (6 bases). Germline values: CDR1 LNHDA, CDR2 SQIVND (reference sequence). The CDR3 loop spans 12 amino acids. V was shortened by 8 bases and J by 3 bases, with 10 bases between the two germline ends. CDR3 in amino acids: CASQGRYTEAFF. CDR3 DNA sequence: TGTGCCAGTCAGGGGCGGTACACTGAAGCTTTCTTT.

The chain combines TRBV6-5 with TRBJ1-5, with 7 bases that match TRBD1. V gave up 6 bases and J gave up 5 bases; unmatched junction bases: 4. The germline gives CDR1 MNHEY, CDR2 SVGAGI. The CDR3 sequence is 13 residues long. The CDR3 region is CASRVGGDQPQHF. CDR3 DNA: TGTGCCAGCAGGGTAGGGGGCGATCAGCCCCAGCATTTT.

The V call is TRBV4-1, the J call TRBJ1-1; D is perhaps TRBD1 (5 bases). The CDR3 contains 16 residues. The V end was cut by 2 bases, the J end by 5 bases, with 18 bases between. The germline V gene has CDR1 MGHRA and CDR2 YSYEKL. CDR3 in DNA: TGCGCCAGCAGCCAAACCCCGGTGGGGGGAGGGACTGAAGCTTTCTTT. Translating gives CASSQTPVGGGTEAFF.

This chain joins TRBV7-2 and TRBJ1-4; the D gene is possibly TRBD1 (5 bases). Germline lookup yields CDR1 SGHTA and CDR2 FQGNSA. This CDR3 is built from 15 residues. Trimming took off 5 bases at V and 7 bases at J, with 17 bases between the two ends. CDR3: CASSLGGVLTEKLFF. The CDR3 region has the DNA TGTGCCAGCAGCCTTGGAGGGGTACTTACTGAAAAACTGTTTTTT.

The chain has TRBV19 and TRBJ2-7; 9 positions agree with TRBD1. The CDR3 length is 15 residues. Per germline, CDR1 LNHDA and CDR2 SQIVND (reference sequence). Trimming removed 4 bases from V and 4 bases from J; junction bases left unmatched: 8. The CDR3 DNA is TGTGCCAGTAGTACAACAGGGGGCGAAGGGTACGAGCAGTACTTC. Residues: CASSTTGGEGYEQYF.

V usage is TRBV4-1 and J usage is TRBJ2-6; 7 bases are shared with TRBD1. There are 19 residues in the CDR3. From germline, CDR1 is MGHRA and CDR2 YSYEKL. Trimming removed 0 bases from V and 0 bases from J; junction bases left unmatched: 8. CDR3 DNA sequence: TGCGCCAGCAGCCAAGACGACGGGACAGTCAACTCTGGGGCCAACGTCCTGACTTTC. Amino acid sequence: CASSQDDGTVNSGANVLTF.